The 26 T cell receptor beta chains below were found in one sample sequenced in a study of graft-versus-host responses after intestinal transplantation. Method: immunoSEQ multiplex PCR; TCRdb's copy keeps in-frame clones and lacks some. The sample consists of about 70,000 clones, 90% of them appearing once. Their target antigens are unknown. The material sequenced was unstimulated CD8+ T cells sorted from spleen or lymph node cells, taken before intestinal transplant. The receptors here all came from a human donor who received an intestinal transplant.

The V and J genes are TRBV9 and TRBJ2-5; D is possibly TRBD1 (5 bases). The germline gives CDR1 SGDLS, CDR2 YYNGEE. V was shortened by 1 base and J by 2 bases, with 9 bases between the two germline ends. The CDR3 loop spans 14 amino acids. The CDR3: CASSVTPGQETQYF. The DNA of the CDR3 is TGTGCCAGCAGCGTAACCCCAGGGCAAGAGACCCAGTACTTC.

The V and J genes are TRBV19 and TRBJ2-7; 7 nucleotides agree with TRBD1. CDR1 LNHDA and CDR2 SQIVND come from the germline V gene (reference sequence). With 6 bases clipped from V and 2 bases from J, the junction kept 7 bases outside the gene matches. The CDR3 covers 14 residues. CDR3 protein: CASSLGQVTYEQYF. The CDR3 DNA follows: TGTGCCAGTAGCCTTGGACAGGTTACCTACGAGCAGTACTTC.

This clone was seen just once. The CDR3 reads CASRPTGGDYSNQPQHF. In DNA, the CDR3 is TGTGCCAGCAGGCCAACAGGGGGCGATTATAGCAATCAGCCCCAGCATTTT. This chain links TRBV28 with TRBJ1-5; TRBD1 matches 9 bases. The CDR3 has 17 amino acids. J was trimmed by 0 bases and V by 6 bases; bases with no gene match: 9. The germline gives CDR1 MDHEN, CDR2 SYDVKM.

The sample holds a few counts of this clone. The chain recombines TRBV4-2 with TRBJ1-6; perhaps TRBD1 as D (5 bases). Trimming pared 0 bases from V and 5 bases from J, leaving 8 bases between. CDR1 is LGHNA and CDR2 is YNFKEQ in the germline V gene. The CDR3 has 15 amino acids. Written as DNA, the CDR3 is TGTGCCAGCAGCCAAGATAGACAGCATAATTCACCCCTCCACTTT. Translated: CASSQDRQHNSPLHF.

The chain recombines TRBV4-1 with TRBJ2-7; D unresolved. The CDR3 spans 12 residues. From germline, CDR1 is MGHRA and CDR2 YSYEKL. The V gene lost 3 bases and the J gene lost 5 bases, with 8 bases spanning the gap. This CDR3 reads CASSQTRNEQYF. DNA for the CDR3: TGCGCCAGCAGCCAGACACGGAACGAGCAGTACTTC.

The V and J genes are TRBV29-1 and TRBJ2-7; tentative D call: TRBD1 (5 bases). Trimming removed 1 base at V and 6 bases at J, with 7 bases between. The CDR3 extends over 11 amino acids. CDR1 SQVTM and CDR2 ANQGSEA come from the germline V gene. The CDR3 DNA reads as TGCAGCGTTGAAGTAAGGGGCGAGCAGTACTTC. Translating it yields CSVEVRGEQYF.

The rearrangement links TRBV5-1 to TRBJ1-5; no clear D gene. Looked up from germline, CDR1 is SGHRS and CDR2 is YFSETQ. V was clipped by 0 bases and J by 5 bases, with 12 bases between them. The CDR3 sequence is 15 residues long. DNA of the CDR3: TGCGCCAGCAGCTTGGCCGGCTTTGAGGATCAGCCCCAGCATTTT. It translates to CASSLAGFEDQPQHF.

The chain links TRBV9 to TRBJ2-3, with unresolved D. CDR1 is SGDLS and CDR2 is YYNGEE in the germline V gene. This CDR3 has 12 residues. The V end was cut by 4 bases, the J end by 6 bases, with 9 bases between. The CDR3 region has the DNA TGTGCCAGCAGCCCGGGTCCGGATACGCAGTATTTT. Its translation is CASSPGPDTQYF.

V usage is TRBV25-1 and J usage is TRBJ2-1; the D gene is possibly TRBD1 (7 bases). CDR1 is MGHDK and CDR2 is SYGVNS in the germline V gene. CDR3 size: 16 residues. The ends were cut back, 1 base at V and 7 bases at J, with 17 bases in the middle. The CDR3 region has the DNA TGTGCCAGCAGTGAATGGGGCGGGACAGCCATGAATGAGCAGTTCTTC. The encoded protein is CASSEWGGTAMNEQFF.

V usage is TRBV5-8 and J usage is TRBJ2-3, with 7 bases fitting TRBD1. Trimming removed 2 bases from V and 3 bases from J; junction bases left unmatched: 9. The germline gives CDR1 SGHTS, CDR2 YDEGEE. The CDR3 length is 16 residues. The DNA of the CDR3 is TGTGCCAGCAGCTTCCGGGACAGTGTTTTAACAGATACGCAGTATTTT. Translated, it gives CASSFRDSVLTDTQYF.

The genes are TRBV19 and TRBJ1-1, with no clear D. The CDR3 consists of 14 residues. Germline-derived CDR1 and CDR2 are LNHDA and SQIVND (reference sequence). The V gene lost 2 bases and the J gene lost 6 bases, with 13 bases spanning the gap. The CDR3 spells CASSISPAVAEAFF. The CDR3 region has the DNA TGTGCCAGTAGTATATCTCCGGCGGTCGCTGAAGCTTTCTTT.

The genes are TRBV7-2 and TRBJ1-2; D is ambiguous. Per germline, CDR1 SGHTA and CDR2 FQGNSA. V was shortened by 5 bases and J by 7 bases, with 11 bases between the two germline ends. This CDR3 spans 12 amino acids. CDR3 in amino acids: CASSPEDFGYTF. The CDR3 DNA sequence: TGTGCCAGCAGCCCGGAGGACTTTGGCTACACCTTC.

The chain is built from TRBV5-1 and TRBJ2-5; TRBD1 might be the D (6 bases). The germline V gene encodes CDR1 SGHRS and CDR2 YFSETQ. There are 16 residues in the CDR3. V lost 3 bases to trimming and J lost 0 bases, with 15 bases between them. The CDR3 nucleotides read TGCGCCAGCAGCTGGGGGCCACCACTTAACCAAGAGACCCAGTACTTC. Protein sequence: CASSWGPPLNQETQYF.

This chain uses TRBV7-3 with TRBJ1-1, with 10 bases lining up with TRBD1. Germline CDR1 is SGHTA and CDR2 is FQGTGA. This CDR3 contains 16 residues. With 5 bases clipped from V and 5 bases from J, the junction kept 11 bases outside the gene matches. The CDR3 region has the DNA TGTGCCAGCAGCCCCGGACAGGGGGTCCGGGGAACTGAAGCTTTCTTT. Residues: CASSPGQGVRGTEAFF.

This sequence joins TRBV7-3 and TRBJ2-3; TRBD2 agrees at 11 bases. Germline V lookup: CDR1 SGHTA, CDR2 FQGTGA. The CDR3 spans 15 residues. Unmatched junction bases numbered 3, after V lost 5 bases and J lost 2 bases. The CDR3 bases are TGTGCCAGCAGCGCGGGACTAGCGGACACAGATACGCAGTATTTT. This sequence encodes CASSAGLADTDTQYF.

This clone was observed a single time. The J gene is TRBJ1-6, the V gene TRBV5-8; 11 bases line up with TRBD1. Trimming removed 7 bases from V and 1 base from J; junction bases left unmatched: 1. This CDR3 region has 15 residues. Germline V gene lookup returns CDR1 SGHTS and CDR2 YDEGEE. The CDR3 reads CASGDRGSYNSPLHF. The CDR3 bases are TGTGCCAGCGGGGACAGGGGGTCCTATAATTCACCCCTCCACTTT. Full variable domain (outside the CDR3, taken from reference TRBV5-8 and TRBJ1-6): EAGVTQSPTHLIKTRGQQATLRCSPISGHTSVYWYQQALGLGLQFLLWYDEGEERNRGNFPPRFSGRQFPNYSSELNVNALELEDSALYLCASGDRGSYNSPLHFGNGTRLTVT.

The rearrangement links TRBV7-9 to TRBJ2-7; D ambiguous. The V and J ends lost 3 bases and 2 bases respectively, with 8 bases between them. The CDR3 sequence is 13 residues long. Germline assignment: CDR1 SEHNR and CDR2 FQNEAQ (reference sequence). The CDR3 nucleotides are TGTGCCAGCAGCTTGTACACAGCCTACGAGCAGTACTTC. Translation: CASSLYTAYEQYF.

The chain has TRBV5-1 and TRBJ1-3, with no clear D. The CDR3 length is 16 residues. Per germline, CDR1 SGHRS and CDR2 YFSETQ. V lost 4 bases, J lost 2 bases, and 16 bases lay in between. The CDR3 bases are TGCGCCAGCAGCCCGCTACAGCCAGCGGCTGGAAACACCATATATTTT. This codes for CASSPLQPAAGNTIYF.

This chain joins TRBV7-3 and TRBJ2-7; 9 bases align to TRBD2. The germline gives CDR1 SGHTA, CDR2 FQGTGA. Losses at the gene ends were 2 bases for V and 3 bases for J; bases not matched to a gene: 5. The CDR3 loop spans 15 amino acids. DNA for the CDR3: TGTGCCAGCAGCTTAGGCGGGGGGGCATTCTACGAGCAGTACTTC. It translates to CASSLGGGAFYEQYF.

The chain employs TRBV6-5 and TRBJ2-7; D uncertain. Germline-derived CDR1 and CDR2 are MNHEY and SVGAGI. The CDR3 is 13 amino acids. Trimming took off 2 bases at V and 1 base at J, with 6 bases between the two ends. CDR3 nucleotides: TGTGCCAGCAGTTACGGGCTGTCCTACGAGCAGTACTTC. Protein sequence: CASSYGLSYEQYF.

Details on this clone: At one end, the junction sequence differs from germline, possibly due to a read error. The chain joins TRBV6-1 to TRBJ2-7; maybe TRBD1 (5 bases). There are 15 residues in the CDR3. Per germline, CDR1 MNHNS and CDR2 SASEGT. The CDR3 nucleotides read TGTGCCAGCAGCGAAGGTAACAGGATCACCTACGAGCAGTACTTC. The encoded protein is CASSEGNRITYEQYF.

The chain joins TRBV11-3 to TRBJ1-1; D is perhaps TRBD1 (5 bases). Germline V gives CDR1 SGHNT, CDR2 YENEEA. The CDR3 spans 14 residues. Trimming removed 5 bases from V and 1 base from J, with 11 bases in between. CDR3 protein: CASSPGPSNTEAFF. CDR3 DNA sequence: TGTGCCAGCAGCCCAGGGCCGTCGAACACTGAAGCTTTCTTT.

The chain recombines TRBV29-1 with TRBJ1-2, with 8 bases that match TRBD1. Germline-derived CDR1 and CDR2 are SQVTM and ANQGSEA. This CDR3 is 12 amino acids long. J was trimmed by 8 bases and V by 5 bases; bases with no gene match: 7. This CDR3 reads CSVSDRGRGYTF. The CDR3 nucleotides are TGCAGCGTTTCCGACAGGGGTCGGGGCTACACCTTC.

V usage is TRBV6-5 and J usage is TRBJ1-1, with D unresolved. The germline V gene has CDR1 MNHEY and CDR2 SVGAGI. The CDR3 runs to 15 residues. V dropped 7 bases and J dropped 0 bases, with 15 bases sitting between them. This CDR3 is CASIGLAGMNTEAFF. CDR3 nucleotides: TGTGCCAGCATCGGGCTAGCGGGGATGAACACTGAAGCTTTCTTT.

The chain links TRBV15 to TRBJ2-1; the D gene is possibly TRBD2 (7 bases). V was trimmed by 4 bases and J by 2 bases, leaving 15 bases between them. This CDR3 has 16 amino acids. Germline CDR1 and CDR2: LNHNV and YYDKDF (reference sequence). The chain's CDR3 is CATSTRGWGPYNEQFF. The CDR3 bases are TGTGCCACCAGCACGCGGGGGTGGGGGCCCTACAATGAGCAGTTCTTC.

This chain joins TRBV4-2 and TRBJ2-1; TRBD1 might be the D (6 bases). V was pared by 4 bases and J by 4 bases, with 11 bases between. This CDR3 spans 14 amino acids. Germline lookup yields CDR1 LGHNA and CDR2 YNFKEQ. The CDR3 here is CASSPMDSYNEQFF. The CDR3 DNA follows: TGTGCCAGCAGCCCCATGGACAGTTACAATGAGCAGTTCTTC.